This TCR beta chain was obtained from a study of blood T cell repertoires in COVID-19. On the study more broadly: Some COVID-19 samples were acute and others convalescent; all came from the United States, Italy and Spain. From T cells, B-cell-depleted T cells, or PBMCs came the material, which was cDNA or gDNA.

This CDR3 contains 17 residues. The germline V gene has CDR1 MNHNS and CDR2 SASEGT. Under the authors' procedure: From reference gene primer amplification, estimates of nucleated cell counts were derived. The data were produced by immunoSEQ multiplex PCR, yet TCRdb's version contains in-frame clones alone and is incomplete. Clone size and the V and J calls come from that table; the DNA yielded D and trimming. The sample comprises approximately 200,000 clones, roughly 84% of which are singletons, and approximately 2.9% rests with the top ten. Turning to this clone: An end of the junction differs from the germline gene, which may be a read error.

The rearrangement joins TRBV6-1 to TRBJ2-1; 11 nucleotides agree with TRBD1. Input material: peripheral blood. This receptor was obtained from a woman between 25 and 40 years old who had recovered from COVID-19. CDR3 sequence: CASREESNGTGGYQRFF. DNA for the CDR3: TGTGCCAGCAGGGAAGAGAGTAATGGGACAGGGGGGTACCAGAGGTTCTTC.